This T cell receptor beta chain is drawn from a study of blood T cell repertoires in COVID-19. Across the whole study: Italy, Spain and the United States were the sources of the convalescent and acute COVID-19 samples. PBMCs, B-cell-depleted T cells, or T cells were the source of the cDNA or gDNA that made up the material.

The CDR3 length is 14 residues. The germline gives CDR1 SGHRS, CDR2 YFSETQ. V lost 4 bases and J 2 bases, leaving 10 bases between the germline ends. Per the original methods: Amplification of reference gene primers was used by the study to estimate nucleated cell counts. Data came from immunoSEQ multiplex PCR; TCRdb stores just in-frame clones and leaves some out. V and J calls and clone size come straight from that table; D and trimming were deduced from the DNA. Here the sample spans tens of thousands of clones, 75% to 85% being singletons. The sequence was collected from a man older than 75 with active or convalescent COVID-19. The sequencing sample was made of peripheral blood. The chain links TRBV5-1 to TRBJ1-3; tentative D call: TRBD1 (6 bases). CDR3 nucleotide sequence: TGCGCCAGCAGCCAACAGGGACCTGGAAACACCATATATTTT. Its protein is CASSQQGPGNTIYF.